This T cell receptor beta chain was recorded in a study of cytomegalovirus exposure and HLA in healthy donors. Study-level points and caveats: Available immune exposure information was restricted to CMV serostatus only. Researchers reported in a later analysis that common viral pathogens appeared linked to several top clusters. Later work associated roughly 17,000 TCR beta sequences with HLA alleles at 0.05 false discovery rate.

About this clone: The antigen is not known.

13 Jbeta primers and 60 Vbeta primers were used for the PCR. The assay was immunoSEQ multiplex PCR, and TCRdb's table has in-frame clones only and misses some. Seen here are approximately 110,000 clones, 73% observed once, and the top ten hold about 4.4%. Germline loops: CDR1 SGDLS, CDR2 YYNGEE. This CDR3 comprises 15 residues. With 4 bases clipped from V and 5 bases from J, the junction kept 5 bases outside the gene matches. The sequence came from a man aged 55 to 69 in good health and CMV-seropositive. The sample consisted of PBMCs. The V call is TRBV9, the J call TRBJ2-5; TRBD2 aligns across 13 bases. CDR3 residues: CASSLLAGGYETQYF. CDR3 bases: TGTGCCAGCAGCCTACTAGCGGGGGGGTATGAGACCCAGTACTTC.